These 29 T cell receptor beta chains share one sample of origin, sequenced in a study of T-cell memory formation after mild COVID-19. Each CDR3 protein is one row after TCRdb ran MiXCR on the 5' RACE reads. The repertoire holds roughly 400,000 distinct CDR3 sequences, with under 20% as singletons. Sequencing was done on a sample of PBMCs or a T cell subset sorted from them (not recorded which). The receptor source for this set is a man aged 18-30 years who had mild COVID-19 (a few samples of this study predate the infection). Cell type and time point are not known.

This clonotype was found a few times. This chain connects TRBV6-5 to TRBJ2-5, with D possibly being TRBD2 (6 bases). The CDR3 contains 13 residues. V lost 2 bases and J 4 bases, leaving 8 bases between the germline ends. Germline loops: CDR1 MNHEY, CDR2 SVGAGI. CDR3 DNA: TGTGCCAGCAGTTACCCAGCGGGAGAGACCCAGTACTTC. It specifies CASSYPAGETQYF.

This chain joins TRBV7-7 and TRBJ2-7, with a possible D match to TRBD2 (6 bases). The CDR3 extends over 15 amino acids. The V gene's germline CDR1 is SSHAT and CDR2 FNYEAQ (reference sequence). Here the CDR3 DNA reads TGTGCTAGCAGACGAGCCCGGGGAGCGGGCTACGAGCAGTACGTC. Its translation: CASRRARGAGYEQYV.

The chain is built from TRBV6-1 and TRBJ2-3; 14 bases match TRBD2. Trimming at V came to 0 bases and at J to 6 bases, leaving 8 bases not matched to a gene. Germline V lookup: CDR1 MNHNS, CDR2 SASEGT. This CDR3 is built from 18 residues. CDR3 bases: TGTGCCAGCAGTGAAGCGCGACTAGCGGGGGGGCCAGGGGATACGCAGTATTTT. Protein product: CASSEARLAGGPGDTQYF.

In this sample, this clonotype turned up a few times. V is TRBV5-1 and J is TRBJ2-1; a possible D gene is TRBD1 (7 bases). Per the germline V gene, CDR1 is SGHRS and CDR2 is YFSETQ. The CDR3 extends over 15 amino acids. V lost 1 base and J lost 4, with 12 bases in between. DNA for the CDR3: TGCGCCAGCAGCTTGCTTCAGGGGGGATACAATGAGCAGTTCTTC. This translates into CASSLLQGGYNEQFF.

This clonotype was counted between two and nine times. This chain connects TRBV15 to TRBJ2-2, with D possibly being TRBD2 (5 bases). V shed 4 bases and J shed 6 bases, with 6 bases lying between them. Germline CDR1 reads LNHNV; CDR2 reads YYDKDF (reference sequence). This CDR3 has 12 residues. The CDR3 nucleotides read TGTGCCACCAGCATCGGGGCCGGGGAGCTGTTTTTT. Residues: CATSIGAGELFF. Based on the CDR3 plus reference TRBV15 and TRBJ2-2, the full variable domain is DAMVIQNPRYQVTQFGKPVTLSCSQTLNHNVMYWYQQKSSQAPKLLFHYYDKDFNNEADTPDNFQSRRPNTSFCFLDIRSPGLGDTAMYLCATSIGAGELFFGEGSRLTVL.

The chain employs TRBV9 and TRBJ2-5; TRBD2 aligns across 9 bases. After removal of 4 bases from V and 2 bases from J, the junction contained 9 bases not matched to a gene. The CDR3 spans 16 residues. Per the germline V gene, CDR1 is SGDLS and CDR2 is YYNGEE. CDR3 protein: CASSILPLAGQETQYF. In DNA, the CDR3 is TGTGCCAGCAGCATATTACCCCTAGCGGGGCAAGAGACCCAGTACTTC.

This clonotype has more than one count but fewer than ten. The rearrangement uses TRBV7-9 and TRBJ2-2; the D is unclear. Trimming stripped 5 bases from V and 3 bases from J, with 13 bases between. CDR1 is SEHNR, CDR2 FQNEAQ, per germline (reference sequence). The CDR3 consists of 15 residues. The CDR3 is CASSPTGRYTGELFF. Written as DNA, the CDR3 is TGTGCCAGCAGCCCTACTGGACGGTACACCGGGGAGCTGTTTTTT.

This clonotype has just a few counts. This chain joins TRBV28 and TRBJ1-2, with a possible D match to TRBD1 (6 bases). The CDR3 length is 13 residues. Germline CDR1 and CDR2: MDHEN and SYDVKM. Trimming removed 2 bases at V and 9 bases at J, with 13 bases between. CDR3 loop: CASSLGGGNSYTF. The CDR3 bases are TGTGCCAGCAGTTTAGGAGGGGGAAATAGCTACACCTTC.

This clonotype came up many times. This rearrangement joins TRBV4-2 to TRBJ1-5; 8 bases are shared with TRBD1. Trimming removed 1 base from V and 2 bases from J; junction bases left unmatched: 4. CDR1 is LGHNA, CDR2 YNFKEQ, per germline. This CDR3 is 16 amino acids long. CDR3 sequence (DNA): TGTGCCAGCAGCCAAGGGGCACAGGGGGGCAATCAGCCCCAGCATTTT. Translating gives CASSQGAQGGNQPQHF.

This clonotype was seen only a few times. The chain couples TRBV12-3 or TRBV12-4 to TRBJ2-5; a possible D gene is TRBD2 (5 bases). CDR3 length: 15 residues. With 3 bases removed from V and 1 base from J, the gap between germline ends came to 12 bases. The CDR3 DNA reads TGTGCCAGCAGTTTTAGGGCGGACTCCCAAGAGACCCAGTACTTC. Translated: CASSFRADSQETQYF.

This clonotype was seen a single time. The chain links TRBV9 to TRBJ1-1; D is unclear. Trimming cost V 3 bases and J 5 bases, with 11 bases left between them. Germline lookup yields CDR1 SGDLS and CDR2 YYNGEE. The CDR3 is made up of 13 amino acids. DNA of the CDR3: TGTGCCAGCAGCGCTCAACTGGGGACTGAAGCTTTCTTT. This gives the protein CASSAQLGTEAFF.

This clonotype was seen more than once but under ten times. The rearrangement uses TRBV29-1 and TRBJ2-7; possible D gene TRBD1, 6 bases. Germline V gene lookup returns CDR1 SQVTM and CDR2 ANQGSEA. V shed 7 bases and J shed 2 bases, with 12 bases lying between them. This CDR3 contains 12 residues. The CDR3 nucleotides are TGCAGCGCCCTACAGGGTACCTACGAGCAGTACTTC. Encoded protein: CSALQGTYEQYF.

The rearrangement joins TRBV27 to TRBJ2-3, with no clear D. The V and J ends lost 3 bases and 1 base respectively, with 11 bases between them. The CDR3 is 15 amino acids. CDR1 and CDR2 from the germline V gene are MNHEY and SMNVEV (reference sequence). The chain's CDR3 is CASSFWGRRTDTQYF. For the CDR3, the DNA is TGTGCCAGCAGTTTTTGGGGAAGACGCACAGATACGCAGTATTTT.

This clonotype was detected ten times or more. V and J are TRBV6-6 and TRBJ1-1; D unresolved. Germline CDR1 and CDR2: MNHNY and SVGAGI (reference sequence). V was pared by 9 bases and J by 2 bases, with 10 bases between. The CDR3 spans 12 residues. The DNA of the CDR3 is TGTGCCAGTAGAAGGGTTAACACTGAAGCTTTCTTT. Translating gives CASRRVNTEAFF.

In its sample, this clonotype was seen a few times. V usage is TRBV20-1 and J usage is TRBJ2-5; possible D gene TRBD2, 6 bases. Between the trimmed V and J ends, which lost 5 bases and 7 bases, there was a span of 14 bases. Germline CDR1 reads DFQATT; CDR2 reads SNEGSKA (reference sequence). The CDR3 loop spans 12 amino acids. CDR3 in amino acids: CSAAGGLRTQYF. CDR3 coding DNA: TGCAGTGCTGCAGGAGGGTTGAGGACCCAGTACTTC.

The chain's CDR3 is CASSLEGQIGQPQHF. CDR3 coding DNA: TGTGCCAGCAGCTTAGAGGGGCAAATAGGCCAGCCCCAGCATTTT. J is TRBJ1-5 and V is TRBV7-9; D may be TRBD1 (5 bases). CDR1 is SEHNR and CDR2 is FQNEAQ in the germline V gene (reference sequence). The V gene lost 1 base and the J gene lost 7 bases, with 14 bases spanning the gap. The CDR3 length is 15 residues.

This clonotype was observed at least ten times. The chain joins TRBV5-1 to TRBJ1-2; unclear D gene. V was shortened by 0 bases and J by 6 bases, with 6 bases between the two germline ends. Per the germline V gene, CDR1 is SGHRS and CDR2 is YFSETQ. The CDR3 contains 12 residues. As DNA, the CDR3 is TGCGCCAGCAGCTTGGAACATAATGGCTACACCTTC. This gives the protein CASSLEHNGYTF.

The chain combines TRBV6-5 with TRBJ1-1, with 7 bases fitting TRBD1. Unmatched junction bases numbered 3, after V lost 4 bases and J lost 4 bases. The CDR3 is made up of 13 amino acids. Germline CDR1 and CDR2: MNHEY and SVGAGI. The CDR3 loop reads CASSWGQTTEAFF. CDR3 sequence (DNA): TGTGCCAGCAGTTGGGGACAGACCACTGAAGCTTTCTTT.

This clonotype was counted a few times. This chain links TRBV7-8 with TRBJ2-5, with 8 positions matching TRBD2. CDR3 length: 16 amino acids. The junction had 7 bases not matched to a gene; V was cut back by 1 base and J by 3 bases. The germline gives CDR1 SGHVS, CDR2 FQNEAQ. The CDR3 bases are TGTGCCAGCAGCTTAGTCTCTCCGGGAGGGGAAGAGACCCAGTACTTC. Its protein is CASSLVSPGGEETQYF.

The rearrangement joins TRBV10-3 to TRBJ1-3; perhaps TRBD1 as D (6 bases). The CDR3 is made up of 14 amino acids. Germline V gene data show CDR1 as ENHRY and CDR2 as SYGVKD. The V gene lost 7 bases and the J gene lost 3 bases, with 13 bases spanning the gap. CDR3: CAINGGGFGNTIYF. For the CDR3, the DNA is TGTGCCATCAATGGCGGGGGCTTTGGAAACACCATATATTTT.

With regard to this clonotype: Lacking the conserved final phenylalanine or tryptophan, this CDR3 likely reflects a read error. The chain employs TRBV6-5 and TRBJ1-2, with 8 bases lining up with TRBD1. The ends lost 2 bases at V and 8 bases at J; junction bases unmatched: 7. This CDR3 has 14 residues. Germline loops: CDR1 MNHEY, CDR2 SVGAGI. This CDR3 reads CASSYRQGIYGYTL. Written as DNA, the CDR3 is TGTGCCAGCAGTTACAGACAGGGGATTTACGGCTACACCTTA.

This clonotype was picked up a small number of times. This sequence joins TRBV9 and TRBJ2-1; D is perhaps TRBD1 (6 bases). Between the trimmed V and J ends, which lost 0 bases and 10 bases, there was a span of 11 bases. The CDR3 is 13 residues long. Germline V gene sequence: CDR1 SGDLS, CDR2 YYNGEE. As DNA, the CDR3 is TGTGCCAGCAGCGTAGAAGGGGGAGTAGAGCAGTTCTTC. Translation gives CASSVEGGVEQFF.

This clonotype has ten or more counts. The genes are TRBV15 and TRBJ1-2, with D perhaps TRBD1 (5 bases). The CDR3 contains 20 residues. V was clipped by 2 bases and J by 1 base, with 26 bases between them. Germline CDR1 reads LNHNV; CDR2 reads YYDKDF (reference sequence). For the CDR3, the DNA is TGTGCCACCAGCAGATCCTTAATCCAGGGAGAGGGTAGCGTTAACTATGGCTACACCTTC. Its translation is CATSRSLIQGEGSVNYGYTF.

This clonotype was recorded once. The gene calls are TRBV19 and TRBJ2-7, with D possibly being TRBD1 (6 bases). Trimming removed 3 bases from V and 5 bases from J, with 14 bases in between. The CDR3 sequence is 14 residues long. Germline-derived CDR1 and CDR2 are LNHDA and SQIVND (reference sequence). The CDR3 is CASSILGGLDEQYF. The CDR3 bases are TGTGCCAGTAGTATTCTAGGGGGTCTGGACGAGCAGTACTTC.

This clonotype was counted a few times. The chain employs TRBV27 and TRBJ1-5; D gene ambiguous. The CDR3 is made up of 14 amino acids. V shed 2 bases and J shed 6 bases, with 11 bases lying between them. The germline V gene has CDR1 MNHEY and CDR2 SMNVEV (reference sequence). The CDR3, as DNA: TGTGCCAGCAGTTTAGCCGGGGTAATTCAGCCCCAGCATTTT. This gives the protein CASSLAGVIQPQHF.

This clonotype has a handful of counts. The gene calls are TRBV5-1 and TRBJ1-5; TRBD1 might be the D (6 bases). This CDR3 has 13 residues. V was clipped by 4 bases and J by 7 bases, with 12 bases between them. Germline V lookup: CDR1 SGHRS, CDR2 YFSETQ. For the CDR3, the DNA is TGCGCCAGCAGCGCGGAGGGGGGCCAGCCCCAGCATTTT. This sequence encodes CASSAEGGQPQHF.

This rearrangement joins TRBV5-5 to TRBJ1-2, with 8 positions matching TRBD1. The CDR3 loop spans 13 amino acids. With V trimmed by 1 base and J by 8 bases, 4 bases remained unmatched. CDR1 SGHKS and CDR2 YYEKEE come from the germline V gene (reference sequence). The CDR3, as DNA: TGTGCCAGCAGCTTGTCCGGGACAGGCGGCTACACCTTC. It yields the protein CASSLSGTGGYTF.

J is TRBJ1-2 and V is TRBV4-3, with unresolved D. CDR1 LGHNA and CDR2 YSLEER come from the germline V gene. This CDR3 is 13 amino acids long. V was cut by 8 bases and J by 0 bases, with 10 bases left in between. The DNA for the CDR3 is TGCGCCAGCGTGATCCTTTCTAACTATGGCTACACCTTC. It encodes CASVILSNYGYTF.

There are a few counts of this clonotype. The V call is TRBV5-5, the J call TRBJ2-5; 10 nucleotides agree with TRBD2. CDR3 size: 14 residues. J gave up 4 bases and V 5 bases, and 5 bases lay outside the gene matches. Germline-derived CDR1 and CDR2 are SGHKS and YYEKEE (reference sequence). The CDR3 here is CASRAGGPIETQYF. DNA for the CDR3: TGTGCCAGCAGAGCGGGGGGGCCGATAGAGACCCAGTACTTC.